This T cell receptor beta chain appears in the sequencing data of a study of shared clonotypes between healthy human individuals. Overall study: For every donor, three CD4 naive, three CD4 memory, two CD8 naive and one CD8 memory plates were used.

With respect to this clone: The target antigen is unknown.

Germline V CDR1 and CDR2: SGHTA, FQGNSA. V lost 1 base, J lost 2 bases, and 6 bases lay in between. The length of the CDR3 is 15 residues. The study's findings and limits: Memory subsets generally showed lower estimated richness than naive subsets. Between a few donors, naive CD4 clonotypes were shared at a level of about 5%.

Division of CD4+ cells produced a CD45RA+ naive subset and a CD45RA-negative memory subset. Profiling relied on immunoSEQ multiplex PCR, and the TCRdb table lists in-frame clones only, not all of them. Among fewer than 3 million clones listed, 80% to 95% were seen once. This receptor was identified in a man younger than 35 in good health. Some clones in this sample may be carry-over from other donors' samples. This chain links TRBV7-2 with TRBJ2-6, with D uncertain. Material: naive CD4+ T cells from PBMCs. Noted subset: CD45RA+ positively selected. CDR3 loop: CASSLGHPGANVLTF. The CDR3 DNA is TGTGCCAGCAGCTTAGGACACCCTGGGGCCAACGTCCTGACTTTC.